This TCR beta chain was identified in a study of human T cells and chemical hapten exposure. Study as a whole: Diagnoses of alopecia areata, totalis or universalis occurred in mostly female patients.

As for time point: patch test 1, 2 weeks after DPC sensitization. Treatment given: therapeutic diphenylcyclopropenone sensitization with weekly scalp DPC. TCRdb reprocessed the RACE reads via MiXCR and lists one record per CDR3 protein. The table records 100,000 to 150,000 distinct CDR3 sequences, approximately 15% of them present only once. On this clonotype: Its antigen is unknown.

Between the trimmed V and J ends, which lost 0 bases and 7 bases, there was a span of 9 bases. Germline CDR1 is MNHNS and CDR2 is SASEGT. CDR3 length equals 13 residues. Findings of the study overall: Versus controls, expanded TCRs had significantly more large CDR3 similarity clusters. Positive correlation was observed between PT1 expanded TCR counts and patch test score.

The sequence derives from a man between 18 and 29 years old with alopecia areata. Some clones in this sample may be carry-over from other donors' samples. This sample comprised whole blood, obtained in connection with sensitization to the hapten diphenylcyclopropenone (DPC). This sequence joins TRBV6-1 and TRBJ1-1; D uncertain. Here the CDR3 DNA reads TGTGCCAGCAGTGAAGCTAACCGCTATGAAGCTTTCTTT. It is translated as CASSEANRYEAFF.